The 19 T cell receptor beta chains below were found in one sample sequenced in a study of CD8 T cells in ankylosing spondylitis. Broader study findings: In ankylosing spondylitis blood, a motif of roughly 8 highly homologous TCR beta variants appeared characteristic.

Which antigens these TCRs recognize remains unknown. TCRdb passed the 5' RACE reads through MiXCR, listing each CDR3 protein once. The table records approximately 550,000 distinct CDR3 sequences, approximately 12% of them present only once. Input material: blood, either unsorted or a sorted T cell fraction (not recorded which). The source is a male donor with ankylosing spondylitis.

V gene TRBV28 combines with J gene TRBJ2-2, with 7 bases matching TRBD2. Germline-derived CDR1 and CDR2 are MDHEN and SYDVKM. The CDR3 sequence is 13 residues long. V shed 6 bases and J 5 bases; nucleotides not matched to a gene: 3. The CDR3 region has the DNA TGTGCCAGCAGCTGGGGGGGAACCGGGGAGCTGTTTTTT. It codes for CASSWGGTGELFF. Drawing the rest from reference TRBV28 and TRBJ2-2, the complete variable domain is DVKVTQSSRYLVKRTGEKVFLECVQDMDHENMFWYRQDPGLGLRLIYFSYDVKMKEKGDIPEGYSVSREKKERFSLILESASTNQTSMYLCASSWGGTGELFFGEGSRLTVL.

Only a few counts were recorded for this clonotype. The chain is built from TRBV7-9 and TRBJ2-7, with D possibly being TRBD2 (5 bases). V was pared by 5 bases and J by 1 base, with 12 bases between. Per germline, CDR1 SEHNR and CDR2 FQNEAQ (reference sequence). This CDR3 is built from 14 residues. This CDR3 reads CASSRDRTSYEQYV. The CDR3 DNA sequence: TGTGCCAGCAGCAGGGATCGGACTTCCTACGAGCAGTACGTC.

In this sample, this clonotype turned up a few times. The V gene is TRBV12-3 or TRBV12-4, the J gene TRBJ2-7; 7 bases map to TRBD1. The CDR3 loop spans 13 amino acids. Trimming cost V 6 bases and J 5 bases; bases outside gene matches: 7. The CDR3 region is CASSHGDRDEQYV. For the CDR3, the DNA is TGTGCCAGCAGCCATGGAGACAGGGACGAGCAGTACGTC.

This clonotype has just a few counts. The V and J genes are TRBV7-2 and TRBJ2-1; no definite D call. Germline CDR1 SGHTA, CDR2 FQGNSA. Trimming pared 5 bases from V and 2 bases from J, leaving 10 bases between. This CDR3 region has 14 residues. The CDR3: CASSPAPPYNEQFF. CDR3 sequence (DNA): TGTGCCAGCAGCCCAGCCCCTCCCTACAATGAGCAGTTCTTC. Full variable domain (missing parts from reference TRBV7-2 and TRBJ2-1): GAGVSQSPSNKVTEKGKDVELRCDPISGHTALYWYRQSLGQGLEFLIYFQGNSAPDKSGLPSDRFSAERTGGSVSTLTIQRTQQEDSAVYLCASSPAPPYNEQFFGPGTRLTVL.

This chain joins TRBV10-3 and TRBJ2-5, with 9 bases aligning to TRBD1. The CDR3 covers 15 residues. The trim removed 4 bases at V and 2 bases at J, leaving 5 bases unmatched. The germline V gene encodes CDR1 ENHRY and CDR2 SYGVKD. The CDR3 spells CAISGDRGYQETQYF. Written as DNA, the CDR3 is TGTGCCATCAGTGGCGACAGGGGGTATCAAGAGACCCAGTACTTC.

The CDR3 spells CSASGTGYGYTF. The DNA of the CDR3 is TGCAGTGCTAGCGGGACAGGGTATGGCTACACCTTC. J is TRBJ1-2 and V is TRBV20-1, with 9 bases fitting TRBD1. The CDR3 sequence is 12 residues long. CDR1 and CDR2 from the germline V gene are DFQATT and SNEGSKA (reference sequence). The V and J ends lost 3 bases and 5 bases, in that order; junction bases with no gene match: 1.

V usage is TRBV2 and J usage is TRBJ2-3, with 10 bases matching TRBD1. Germline V gives CDR1 SNHLY, CDR2 FYNNEI. The CDR3 is made up of 15 amino acids. The J segment lost 3 bases and the V segment lost 5 bases, leaving 5 bases of the junction unmatched. The CDR3 DNA reads as TGTGCCAGCAGTCTTGACAGGGGGCAAACAGATACGCAGTATTTT. Amino acid sequence: CASSLDRGQTDTQYF.

This clonotype was picked up a small number of times. The V call is TRBV20-1, the J call TRBJ1-5; TRBD1 aligns across 7 bases. The CDR3 is 13 amino acids. The V segment lost 1 base and the J segment 8 bases; nucleotides outside the gene matches: 5. Germline CDR1 is DFQATT and CDR2 is SNEGSKA (reference sequence). CDR3: CSARATGWEPQHF. The CDR3 region has the DNA TGCAGTGCTAGAGCGACAGGGTGGGAGCCCCAGCATTTT.

This clonotype was observed at least ten times. The chain couples TRBV5-1 to TRBJ2-1; D may be TRBD2 (5 bases). The germline V gene encodes CDR1 SGHRS and CDR2 YFSETQ. This CDR3 comprises 13 residues. V was clipped by 1 base and J by 8 bases, with 10 bases between them. The CDR3 DNA follows: TGCGCCAGCAGCTTGAGGTCCGGGGATGAGCAGTTCTTC. Protein sequence: CASSLRSGDEQFF.

This clonotype was seen a few times. The chain links TRBV5-4 to TRBJ2-1, with 12 bases that match TRBD2. The germline CDR1 and CDR2 sequences are SGHNT and YYREEE (reference sequence). The CDR3 contains 16 residues. V shed 1 base and J 7 bases; nucleotides not matched to a gene: 6. The CDR3 loop is CASSLPTSGSRNEQFF. CDR3 DNA: TGTGCCAGCAGCTTGCCGACTAGCGGGAGTAGGAATGAGCAGTTCTTC.

V usage is TRBV7-2 and J usage is TRBJ2-1; 7 bases align to TRBD2. Per germline, CDR1 SGHTA and CDR2 FQGNSA. The CDR3 has 16 residues. V gave up 1 base and J gave up 2 bases; unmatched junction bases: 5. The CDR3 here is CASSLVYGTTYNEQFF. CDR3 nucleotide sequence: TGTGCCAGCAGCTTAGTATATGGGACTACCTACAATGAGCAGTTCTTC.

This clonotype was observed a single time. The chain joins TRBV20-1 to TRBJ2-1, with D maybe TRBD2 (5 bases). The germline CDR1 and CDR2 sequences are DFQATT and SNEGSKA (reference sequence). The CDR3 is 11 residues long. V was shortened by 5 bases and J by 10 bases, with 12 bases between the two germline ends. The CDR3, as DNA: TGCAGTGCTGCACCACGCGGGGAGCAGTTCTTC. Amino acids: CSAAPRGEQFF.

The rearrangement links TRBV5-7 to TRBJ1-2, with 12 bases matching TRBD1. TRBV5-7 carries the ORF label, with uncertain function. J was trimmed by 2 bases and V by 2 bases; bases with no gene match: 7. This CDR3 is built from 17 residues. CDR3 region: CASSFQGQGALNYGYTF. The CDR3 bases are TGTGCCAGCAGCTTTCAGGGACAGGGGGCTTTAAACTATGGCTACACCTTC.

V and J are TRBV20-1 and TRBJ2-1; 7 bases align to TRBD1. This CDR3 is built from 13 residues. Per germline, CDR1 DFQATT and CDR2 SNEGSKA (reference sequence). The J segment lost 7 bases and the V segment lost 4 bases, leaving 7 bases of the junction unmatched. The CDR3 reads CSANKGAINEQFF. In nucleotides, the CDR3 is TGCAGTGCTAACAAGGGGGCTATAAATGAGCAGTTCTTC.

This clonotype has ten or more counts. This chain links TRBV27 with TRBJ2-3, with 8 bases matching TRBD1. V lost 2 bases to trimming and J lost 5 bases; unmatched junction nucleotides: 3. Germline values: CDR1 MNHEY, CDR2 SMNVEV (reference sequence). The CDR3 covers 14 residues. The CDR3 loop is CASSLGQGRDTQYF. CDR3 nucleotides: TGTGCCAGCAGTTTAGGACAGGGACGAGATACGCAGTATTTT.

The chain recombines TRBV12-3 or TRBV12-4 with TRBJ2-6; D call uncertain. This CDR3 region has 14 residues. V lost 6 bases and J lost 4, with 10 bases in between. CDR3: CASRESGGANVLTF. The CDR3 nucleotides read TGTGCCAGCAGAGAATCTGGAGGGGCCAACGTCCTGACTTTC.

This clonotype was counted ten times or more. V gene TRBV12-3 or TRBV12-4 combines with J gene TRBJ1-5; 10 bases align to TRBD1. The CDR3 runs to 15 residues. After removal of 1 base from V and 6 bases from J, the junction contained 3 bases not matched to a gene. CDR3 nucleotides: TGTGCCAGCAGTTTAGGGGACAGGGGAGCTCAGCCCCAGCATTTT. Protein sequence: CASSLGDRGAQPQHF.

The J gene is TRBJ1-3, the V gene TRBV6-1, with D possibly TRBD1 on 6 matching bases. V was shortened by 5 bases and J by 3 bases, with 20 bases between the two germline ends. The CDR3 consists of 17 residues. Germline-derived CDR1 and CDR2 are MNHNS and SASEGT. CDR3 loop: CASSPPGEFFNGNTIYF. CDR3 nucleotide sequence: TGTGCCAGCAGTCCCCCAGGGGAATTCTTTAATGGAAACACCATATATTTT.

The chain joins TRBV20-1 to TRBJ1-1; the D is unclear. The germline CDR1 and CDR2 sequences are DFQATT and SNEGSKA (reference sequence). The CDR3 sequence is 13 residues long. With 3 bases removed from V and 1 base from J, the gap between germline ends came to 9 bases. This chain's CDR3 is CSARFEGNTEAFF. The CDR3 DNA follows: TGCAGTGCTAGGTTCGAAGGGAACACTGAAGCTTTCTTT.